A single sample is the source of the 27 T cell receptor beta chains below, sequenced in a study of regulatory dendritic cells for organ transplantation. TCRdb's copy holds only in-frame clones and misses some; the assay was immunoSEQ multiplex PCR. The repertoire holds about 10,000 clones, less than 70% seen once, with around 0.55% in the top ten. These TCRs' antigens remain unknown. Allogeneic regulatory or mature dendritic cells were co-cultured for roughly five days with CFSE-labeled sorted T cells at 1:10. Input material: naive CD4+ T cells from blood cultured with dendritic cells. Described subset: CD45RA+ naive T cells. All receptors derive from a human donor in good health.

Written as DNA, the CDR3 is TGTGCCAGTAAGGGCTGGACAGCATATTATAATTCACCCCTCCACTTT. As protein: CASKGWTAYYNSPLHF. V usage is TRBV19 and J usage is TRBJ1-6; TRBD1 might be the D (6 bases). This CDR3 region has 16 residues. The germline V and J ends were trimmed by 7 bases and 4 bases, with 17 bases remaining between them. CDR1 and CDR2 from the germline V gene are LNHDA and SQIVND (reference sequence).

This clone was picked up one time. The genes are TRBV2 and TRBJ2-2; 8 nucleotides match TRBD1. This CDR3 region has 14 residues. Germline CDR1 is SNHLY and CDR2 is FYNNEI. Trimming took 6 bases from V and 8 from J; bases not matched to a gene: 8. CDR3 nucleotide sequence: TGTGCCAGCAGGGGCGGACAGGGTAAAGGGGAGCTGTTTTTT. Amino acids: CASRGGQGKGELFF.

There are a few counts of this clone. In DNA form, the CDR3 reads TGTGCCAGCAGCCGAGTGCTAGATGGCTACACCTTC. This codes for CASSRVLDGYTF. This sequence joins TRBV7-9 and TRBJ1-2; D is unclear. There are 12 residues in the CDR3. In germline, CDR1 is SEHNR, CDR2 FQNEAQ (reference sequence). V lost 5 bases and J 6 bases, leaving 10 bases between the germline ends.

This clone was picked up a small number of times. V is TRBV7-2 and J is TRBJ2-1, with 13 positions matching TRBD2. The junction had 4 bases not matched to a gene; V was cut back by 4 bases and J by 7 bases. This CDR3 contains 15 residues. CDR1 and CDR2 (germline): SGHTA, FQGNSA. CDR3 loop: CASSSLAGGRNEQFF. DNA of the CDR3: TGTGCCAGCAGCTCACTAGCGGGGGGGCGTAATGAGCAGTTCTTC.

This clone turned up a few times. The chain joins TRBV5-1 to TRBJ1-4; D perhaps matches TRBD1 (5 bases). Germline V lookup: CDR1 SGHRS, CDR2 YFSETQ. The V end was cut by 4 bases, the J end by 1 base, with 8 bases between. CDR3 length: 14 residues. The CDR3 DNA is TGCGCCAGCAGCAGGGGCCGAACTAATGAAAAACTGTTTTTT. Its translation is CASSRGRTNEKLFF. Full variable domain (remainder filled in from reference TRBV5-1 and TRBJ1-4): KAGVTQTPRYLIKTRGQQVTLSCSPISGHRSVSWYQQTPGQGLQFLFEYFSETQRNKGNFPGRFSGRQFSNSRSEMNVSTLELGDSALYLCASSRGRTNEKLFFGSGTQLSVL.

This clone was observed a single time. V and J are TRBV4-3 and TRBJ1-3, with TRBD1 as a possible D gene (5 bases). The CDR3 spans 16 residues. From germline, CDR1 is LGHNA and CDR2 YSLEER. Trimming removed 4 bases at V and 0 bases at J, with 13 bases between. The CDR3 DNA reads TGCGCCAGCAGCCGGTGGCTGGGACTCTCTGGAAACACCATATATTTT. Protein: CASSRWLGLSGNTIYF.

There are a few counts of this clone. This chain uses TRBV19 with TRBJ2-7; TRBD1 aligns across 7 bases. The CDR3 contains 13 residues. Germline-derived CDR1 and CDR2 are LNHDA and SQIVND (reference sequence). V shed 2 bases and J 2 bases; nucleotides not matched to a gene: 0. The CDR3 coding sequence is TGTGCCAGTAGTATAACAGGGGCCTACGAGCAGTACTTC. Amino acids: CASSITGAYEQYF.

The chain is built from TRBV28 and TRBJ2-3; TRBD2 matches 11 bases. The CDR3 has 17 residues. Germline CDR1 MDHEN, CDR2 SYDVKM. J was trimmed by 2 bases and V by 4 bases; bases with no gene match: 8. CDR3 nucleotide sequence: TGTGCCAGCAGTTCGCCCGCACTAGCGGGGGACACAGATACGCAGTATTTT. Amino acids: CASSSPALAGDTDTQYF.

The CDR3 spells CASSFGTEETQYF. In DNA, the CDR3 is TGTGCCAGCAGCTTCGGGACAGAAGAGACCCAGTACTTC. The rearrangement links TRBV6-1 to TRBJ2-5; 7 bases are a match to TRBD1. Per the germline V gene, CDR1 is MNHNS and CDR2 is SASEGT. The CDR3 extends over 13 amino acids. Trimming removed 6 bases from V and 3 bases from J; junction bases left unmatched: 4.

There are a few counts of this clone. This sequence joins TRBV6-6 and TRBJ1-1; weak D call: TRBD1 (5 bases). V shed 2 bases and J shed 3 bases, with 10 bases lying between them. Germline-derived CDR1 and CDR2 are MNHNY and SVGAGI (reference sequence). This CDR3 comprises 14 residues. DNA for the CDR3: TGTGCCAGCAGTTACCGGACGGGGGACACTGAAGCTTTCTTT. It encodes CASSYRTGDTEAFF.

As DNA, the CDR3 is TGTGCCAGCTATTGGGGGGGAAACACCGGGGAGCTGTTTTTT. Its protein is CASYWGGNTGELFF. The V and J genes are TRBV6-1 and TRBJ2-2; 7 bases are shared with TRBD2. The CDR3 extends over 14 amino acids. The junction had 5 bases not matched to a gene; V was cut back by 8 bases and J by 2 bases. Germline V gene sequence: CDR1 MNHNS, CDR2 SASEGT.

This clone appeared a few times. The J gene is TRBJ1-2, the V gene TRBV5-4; TRBD1 is a possible D gene (5 bases). The CDR3 has 12 residues. V was cut by 2 bases and J by 5 bases, with 7 bases left in between. CDR1 and CDR2 from the germline V gene are SGHNT and YYREEE (reference sequence). The CDR3 sequence is CASSLDSYGYTF. In DNA form, the CDR3 reads TGTGCCAGCAGCTTAGACAGTTATGGCTACACCTTC.

The chain carries TRBV5-4 and TRBJ1-1, with 7 bases that match TRBD1. The CDR3 is 14 amino acids. Trimming at V came to 9 bases and at J to 0 bases, leaving 8 bases not matched to a gene. Germline V gene lookup returns CDR1 SGHNT and CDR2 YYREEE (reference sequence). Written as DNA, the CDR3 is TGTGCCATTCCGAGACAGGGAGTGAACACTGAAGCTTTCTTT. Amino acids: CAIPRQGVNTEAFF.

V and J are TRBV6-1 and TRBJ2-1; no firm D call. Germline V gives CDR1 MNHNS, CDR2 SASEGT. V lost 5 bases and J 6 bases, leaving 14 bases between the germline ends. The CDR3 has 14 amino acids. Here the CDR3 reads CASSLQAPTNEQFF. The CDR3 DNA follows: TGTGCCAGCAGTCTTCAAGCACCCACCAATGAGCAGTTCTTC.

The table lists this clone with a count of one. The CDR3 coding sequence is TGTGCCAGCAGCCCCACCGGGACTAGCACAGATACGCAGTATTTT. It specifies CASSPTGTSTDTQYF. The J gene is TRBJ2-3, the V gene TRBV9, with TRBD2 as a possible D gene (6 bases). Germline loops: CDR1 SGDLS, CDR2 YYNGEE. This CDR3 comprises 15 residues. V shed 4 bases and J shed 0 bases, with 12 bases lying between them.

The J gene is TRBJ1-2, the V gene TRBV6-5; D unresolved. V gave up 7 bases and J gave up 7 bases, with 16 bases separating them. The length of the CDR3 is 13 residues. Germline assignment: CDR1 MNHEY and CDR2 SVGAGI. CDR3 DNA: TGTGCCAGCAAGAAAATGTATGAGGGTGGCTACACCTTC. Its protein is CASKKMYEGGYTF.

This clone came up a few times. This rearrangement joins TRBV7-2 to TRBJ1-2, with TRBD1 matching 7 bases. The V segment lost 3 bases and the J segment 8 bases; nucleotides outside the gene matches: 18. Germline lookup yields CDR1 SGHTA and CDR2 FQGNSA. This CDR3 is built from 17 residues. The CDR3 coding sequence is TGTGCCAGCAGCTTCGCGTCCGGGACAGCTGAGCTGGGGGGCTACACCTTC. It encodes CASSFASGTAELGGYTF. The entire variable domain, with the rest obtained from reference TRBV7-2 and TRBJ1-2, is as follows: GAGVSQSPSNKVTEKGKDVELRCDPISGHTALYWYRQSLGQGLEFLIYFQGNSAPDKSGLPSDRFSAERTGGSVSTLTIQRTQQEDSAVYLCASSFASGTAELGGYTFGSGTRLTVV.

The chain links TRBV5-1 to TRBJ2-7; TRBD1 matches 10 bases. Trimming took 4 bases from V and 9 from J; bases not matched to a gene: 7. There are 13 residues in the CDR3. CDR1 and CDR2 from the germline V gene are SGHRS and YFSETQ. CDR3 DNA sequence: TGCGCCAGCAGCCTCGGGACAGGGGAATGGCAGTACTTC. Its protein product is CASSLGTGEWQYF.

The chain combines TRBV6-1 with TRBJ1-2, with 7 bases lining up with TRBD1. J gave up 4 bases and V 1 base, and 3 bases lay outside the gene matches. CDR1 MNHNS and CDR2 SASEGT come from the germline V gene. The CDR3 consists of 14 residues. The CDR3 loop reads CASSEDPGGYGYTF. CDR3 nucleotides: TGTGCCAGCAGTGAAGATCCAGGGGGCTATGGCTACACCTTC.

The chain carries TRBV5-5 and TRBJ2-5, with TRBD1 matching over 7 bases. The CDR3 has 15 residues. V was clipped by 0 bases and J by 5 bases; unmatched bases: 7. Germline CDR1 and CDR2: SGHKS and YYEKEE (reference sequence). The CDR3 DNA follows: TGTGCCAGCAGCTTGGCAGGGGGTAATGGGGAGACCCAGTACTTC. Translated, it gives CASSLAGGNGETQYF.

This clone was seen once. The chain joins TRBV7-2 to TRBJ1-3, with 10 bases aligning to TRBD1. Trimming at V came to 0 bases and at J to 0 bases, leaving 5 bases not matched to a gene. This CDR3 has 18 amino acids. CDR1 and CDR2 from the germline V gene are SGHTA and FQGNSA. CDR3 coding DNA: TGTGCCAGCAGCTTAGCCGGGACAGGGGACCACTCTGGAAACACCATATATTTT. Translated: CASSLAGTGDHSGNTIYF.

This clone was seen a handful of times. The genes are TRBV19 and TRBJ2-7, with D perhaps matching TRBD2 (5 bases). Trimming pared 7 bases from V and 2 bases from J, leaving 18 bases between. The CDR3 is 15 amino acids. Germline V CDR1 and CDR2: LNHDA, SQIVND (reference sequence). CDR3 residues: CASKVRAELTYEQYF. Written as DNA, the CDR3 is TGTGCCAGTAAAGTGAGGGCGGAGTTAACCTACGAGCAGTACTTC.

The rearrangement uses TRBV6-6 and TRBJ1-2; D uncertain. V dropped 2 bases and J dropped 4 bases, with 11 bases sitting between them. The CDR3 runs to 14 residues. Germline V CDR1 and CDR2: MNHNY, SVGAGI (reference sequence). The CDR3, as DNA: TGTGCCAGCAGTTACAGGGAGGAGGGCTATGGCTACACCTTC. It specifies CASSYREEGYGYTF.

The rearrangement joins TRBV2 to TRBJ2-2, with 14 nucleotides matching TRBD2. V was pared by 4 bases and J by 0 bases, with 4 bases of the junction left unmatched. CDR1 is SNHLY, CDR2 FYNNEI, per germline. The CDR3 is 18 amino acids. CDR3 bases: TGTGCCAGCAGTGGGACTAGCGGGGGGCCCGCGAACACCGGGGAGCTGTTTTTT. Translated: CASSGTSGGPANTGELFF.

This clone has only a few counts. The V and J genes are TRBV7-2 and TRBJ1-1, with 8 bases matching TRBD1. V lost 5 bases and J lost 4; bases outside the gene matches: 9. The CDR3 extends over 15 amino acids. Germline CDR1 reads SGHTA; CDR2 reads FQGNSA. CDR3 sequence (DNA): TGTGCCAGCAGCGAGCAGGGGGCGCGTCGCACTGAAGCTTTCTTT. Translating it yields CASSEQGARRTEAFF.

The chain employs TRBV5-6 and TRBJ2-1; the D gene is possibly TRBD2 (5 bases). The CDR3 is 13 residues long. V lost 1 base and J lost 9, with 11 bases in between. Germline CDR1 reads SGHDT; CDR2 reads YYEEEE. This CDR3 reads CASSLLRAGEQFF. CDR3 bases: TGTGCCAGCAGCTTGTTGAGGGCGGGTGAGCAGTTCTTC.

This clone appeared a single time. V gene TRBV5-1 combines with J gene TRBJ2-1; 8 nucleotides align to TRBD2. Per germline, CDR1 SGHRS and CDR2 YFSETQ. The CDR3 has 16 residues. V trimming: 0 bases; J trimming: 6 bases; junction bases outside the gene matches: 8. CDR3 amino acids: CASSLVASGSGNEQFF. CDR3 coding DNA: TGCGCCAGCAGCTTGGTGGCTAGCGGGTCGGGCAATGAGCAGTTCTTC.